The 30 T cell receptor beta chains below all came from one sample that was sequenced in a study of cytomegalovirus exposure and HLA in healthy donors. 60 Vbeta and 13 Jbeta primers were used in PCR. Only in-frame clones appear in the TCRdb table, and some are missing; sequencing was by immunoSEQ multiplex PCR. The table has almost 200,000 clones, more than 75% seen once; the top ten hold around 0.42%. Sequenced: PBMCs. These receptors were taken from a male donor in good health and CMV-seropositive.

This clone occurred once. V gene TRBV4-2 combines with J gene TRBJ2-7; no firm D call. The germline CDR1 and CDR2 sequences are LGHNA and YNFKEQ. This CDR3 is 13 amino acids long. V was trimmed by 5 bases and J by 2 bases, leaving 10 bases between them. The CDR3 region is CASSAQPAYEQYF. Here the CDR3 DNA reads TGTGCCAGCAGCGCACAGCCCGCCTACGAGCAGTACTTC.

V usage is TRBV19 and J usage is TRBJ2-7; TRBD1 aligns across 10 bases. V trimming: 2 bases; J trimming: 3 bases; junction bases outside the gene matches: 4. Per the germline V gene, CDR1 is LNHDA and CDR2 is SQIVND (reference sequence). The CDR3 covers 15 residues. The CDR3 reads CASSITGQGDYEQYF. The DNA for the CDR3 is TGTGCCAGTAGTATAACAGGACAGGGGGACTACGAGCAGTACTTC.

This clone came up once. The rearrangement links TRBV5-1 to TRBJ2-5; 10 nucleotides line up with TRBD2. The J call is in doubt because the DNA end fits TRBJ2-7 better. The CDR3 loop spans 14 amino acids. Germline V gene lookup returns CDR1 SGHRS and CDR2 YFSETQ. The CDR3 spells CASSLGTSGYEQYF. CDR3 DNA sequence: TGCGCCAGCAGCTTGGGGACTAGCGGCTACGAGCAGTACTTC.

This clone appeared a few times. This chain links TRBV7-3 with TRBJ2-1; D may be TRBD2 (6 bases). CDR1 SGHTA and CDR2 FQGTGA come from the germline V gene. The V end was cut by 2 bases, the J end by 8 bases, with 16 bases between. The CDR3 contains 15 residues. The CDR3 DNA is TGTGCCAGCAGCTTAGTTCCCGGGGGATATTATGAGCAGTTCTTC. It is translated as CASSLVPGGYYEQFF.

The genes are TRBV9 and TRBJ2-2; D perhaps matches TRBD2 (6 bases). V was cut by 3 bases and J by 6 bases, with 15 bases left in between. Germline V CDR1 and CDR2: SGDLS, YYNGEE. The length of the CDR3 is 15 residues. CDR3: CASSAGGRRAGELFF. The CDR3 DNA reads as TGTGCCAGCAGCGCCGGGGGACGGCGAGCCGGGGAGCTGTTTTTT.

The chain employs TRBV4-2 and TRBJ1-4, with TRBD1 as a possible D gene (6 bases). Germline-derived CDR1 and CDR2 are LGHNA and YNFKEQ. The CDR3 has 17 amino acids. V was pared by 1 base and J by 0 bases, with 12 bases between. CDR3 in amino acids: CASSQGGRASTNEKLFF. The CDR3 DNA follows: TGTGCCAGCAGCCAAGGGGGGCGGGCTTCAACTAATGAAAAACTGTTTTTT.

The chain joins TRBV19 to TRBJ2-2, with 10 bases fitting TRBD1. Germline assignment: CDR1 LNHDA and CDR2 SQIVND (reference sequence). The CDR3 is 15 amino acids. The V segment lost 4 bases and the J segment 6 bases; nucleotides outside the gene matches: 5. In DNA, the CDR3 is TGTGCCAGTAGTACAGGACAGGGGGTATCCGGGGAGCTGTTTTTT. Translation: CASSTGQGVSGELFF.

This chain connects TRBV30 to TRBJ1-6, with D unresolved. Germline V gives CDR1 GTSNPN, CDR2 SVGIG (reference sequence). Trimming removed 4 bases from V and 0 bases from J, with 7 bases in between. This CDR3 comprises 14 residues. Here the CDR3 DNA reads TGTGCCTGGATGGTGAGCTCCTATAATTCACCCCTCCACTTT. This translates into CAWMVSSYNSPLHF.

In its sample, this clone was seen a few times. The chain recombines TRBV5-1 with TRBJ2-5; TRBD1 is a possible D gene (6 bases). Germline CDR1 and CDR2: SGHRS and YFSETQ. The V and J ends lost 4 bases and 0 bases respectively, with 19 bases between them. There are 17 residues in the CDR3. Here the CDR3 reads CASSPGGLSGDQETQYF. The DNA for the CDR3 is TGCGCCAGCAGCCCTGGTGGTCTTTCAGGGGACCAAGAGACCCAGTACTTC.

The CDR3 nucleotides are TGTGCCAGCAGCTGGCCGGACAGAAGCAACATGAACACTGAAGCTTTCTTT. This translates into CASSWPDRSNMNTEAFF. The rearrangement links TRBV11-1 to TRBJ1-1; TRBD1 is a possible D gene (6 bases). This CDR3 contains 17 residues. Germline V gene sequence: CDR1 SGHAT, CDR2 FQDESV (reference sequence). The V end lost 4 bases, the J end lost 0 bases, and 18 bases lay between the germline ends.

In its sample, this clone was seen a few times. V is TRBV4-3 and J is TRBJ2-7; 8 bases match TRBD1. The V segment lost 0 bases and the J segment 2 bases; nucleotides outside the gene matches: 3. The CDR3 runs to 15 residues. The germline V gene has CDR1 LGHNA and CDR2 YSLEER. The CDR3: CASSQEGQAPYEQYF. CDR3 bases: TGCGCCAGCAGCCAAGAGGGACAGGCCCCCTACGAGCAGTACTTC.

The rearrangement links TRBV9 to TRBJ2-3, with 11 bases identical to TRBD2. Germline V gives CDR1 SGDLS, CDR2 YYNGEE. V trimming: 3 bases; J trimming: 5 bases; junction bases outside the gene matches: 11. This CDR3 is 17 amino acids long. This CDR3 is CASSEMGSGGAGDTQYF. The DNA for the CDR3 is TGTGCCAGCAGCGAGATGGGTAGCGGGGGGGCTGGAGATACGCAGTATTTT.

This sequence joins TRBV18 and TRBJ2-3, with 12 bases aligning to TRBD1. This CDR3 region has 17 residues. Losses at the gene ends were 4 bases for V and 2 bases for J; bases not matched to a gene: 7. Per germline, CDR1 KGHSH and CDR2 LQKENI. The CDR3 sequence is CASSLGTGGTFTDTQYF. CDR3 in DNA: TGTGCCAGCTCACTAGGGACAGGGGGCACTTTCACAGATACGCAGTATTTT.

This chain links TRBV4-3 with TRBJ2-3; D perhaps matches TRBD2 (5 bases). Germline CDR1 and CDR2: LGHNA and YSLEER. This CDR3 contains 18 residues. The V gene lost 2 bases and the J gene lost 2 bases, with 20 bases spanning the gap. The CDR3 region has the DNA TGCGCCAGCAGCCAACGCAGCGGAGCCCTCCCATACACAGATACGCAGTATTTT. As protein: CASSQRSGALPYTDTQYF.

This sequence joins TRBV5-4 and TRBJ2-5, with D maybe TRBD1 (5 bases). The J call may be incorrect, as the DNA end agrees better with TRBJ2-7. Germline lookup yields CDR1 SGHNT and CDR2 YYREEE (reference sequence). CDR3 length: 15 residues. The DNA for the CDR3 is TGTGCCAGCAGCTTGAATAGTCAGGGTCCCTACGAGCAGTACTTC. The encoded protein is CASSLNSQGPYEQYF.

This chain links TRBV6-5 with TRBJ1-1; tentative D call: TRBD1 (5 bases). V shed 4 bases and J shed 3 bases, with 15 bases lying between them. CDR1 MNHEY and CDR2 SVGAGI come from the germline V gene. The CDR3 runs 15 residues. CDR3 nucleotides: TGTGCCAGCAGTTCAGGGTTGTTGGGGTACACTGAAGCTTTCTTT. Protein sequence: CASSSGLLGYTEAFF.

This clone was seen more than once but under ten times. V is TRBV28 and J is TRBJ2-5; D may be TRBD2 (6 bases). This CDR3 region has 18 residues. Germline loops: CDR1 MDHEN, CDR2 SYDVKM. V gave up 1 base and J gave up 7 bases, with 25 bases separating them. The CDR3 here is CASSLLGGFGAYWGTQYF. In nucleotides, the CDR3 is TGTGCCAGCAGTTTATTGGGGGGTTTCGGGGCTTACTGGGGGACCCAGTACTTC.

The rearrangement joins TRBV6-1 to TRBJ2-3; D not resolved. The CDR3 spans 13 residues. Per the germline V gene, CDR1 is MNHNS and CDR2 is SASEGT. Trimming took off 6 bases at V and 1 base at J, with 8 bases between the two ends. The CDR3: CASRAVRTDTQYF. The CDR3 region has the DNA TGTGCCAGCAGGGCAGTGCGCACAGATACGCAGTATTTT.

CDR3 sequence reads: CATSSQSGTSYEQYF. The CDR3 DNA reads as TGTGCCACCAGCAGTCAGAGCGGGACCTCCTACGAGCAGTACTTC. The chain employs TRBV15 and TRBJ2-7, with TRBD2 matching 7 bases. Germline V gene data show CDR1 as LNHNV and CDR2 as YYDKDF (reference sequence). Trimming removed 3 bases from V and 0 bases from J; junction bases left unmatched: 5. The CDR3 runs to 15 residues.

This sequence joins TRBV7-3 and TRBJ1-1; D gene uncertain. The germline V gene has CDR1 SGHTA and CDR2 FQGTGA. This CDR3 is built from 15 residues. Trimming left V 1 base short and J 5 bases short, with 14 bases between. DNA of the CDR3: TGTGCCAGCAGCTTAATGCGGCAGCCTCAAACTGAAGCTTTCTTT. Protein: CASSLMRQPQTEAFF.

This clone has only a few counts. This chain joins TRBV5-4 and TRBJ1-4, with a tentative D call TRBD1 (5 bases). Germline V gives CDR1 SGHNT, CDR2 YYREEE (reference sequence). The CDR3 is 13 residues long. V was trimmed by 0 bases and J by 8 bases, leaving 8 bases between them. The CDR3 coding sequence is TGTGCCAGCAGCTTGGGACAGCTGGAAAAACTGTTTTTT. Its translation is CASSLGQLEKLFF.

The chain carries TRBV28 and TRBJ2-5; tentative D call: TRBD2 (5 bases). The J call may be in error: the DNA end matches TRBJ2-7 better. Germline loops: CDR1 MDHEN, CDR2 SYDVKM. The CDR3 sequence is 15 residues long. The CDR3 nucleotides read TGTGCCAGCAGGCGTACACCGAACGCGGGCTACGAGCAGTACTTC. It specifies CASRRTPNAGYEQYF.

The V gene is TRBV5-1, the J gene TRBJ2-5, with 16 bases fitting TRBD2. Germline values: CDR1 SGHRS, CDR2 YFSETQ. With V trimmed by 9 bases and J by 5 bases, 13 bases remained unmatched. The CDR3 has 17 amino acids. CDR3 sequence reads: CATASGLAGGPGETQYF. CDR3 coding DNA: TGCGCCACCGCATCGGGACTAGCGGGAGGGCCTGGGGAGACCCAGTACTTC.

The J gene is TRBJ2-7, the V gene TRBV6-1, with 8 bases fitting TRBD1. CDR1 and CDR2 (germline): MNHNS, SASEGT. This CDR3 is built from 14 residues. Germline trimming cut 6 bases from V and 0 bases from J; bases unmatched to any gene: 4. CDR3 sequence reads: CASSRDRSSYEQYF. CDR3 bases: TGTGCCAGCAGCAGGGACAGGAGCTCCTACGAGCAGTACTTC.

J is TRBJ2-4 and V is TRBV4-1; D is possibly TRBD2 (6 bases). Germline assignment: CDR1 MGHRA and CDR2 YSYEKL. V lost 0 bases and J lost 1, with 13 bases in between. CDR3 length: 17 amino acids. The DNA of the CDR3 is TGCGCCAGCAGCCAAGATCGGGGGATGGGGGCCAAAAACATTCAGTACTTC. Amino acid sequence: CASSQDRGMGAKNIQYF.

This clone was observed a few times. V and J are TRBV6-1 and TRBJ2-7, with 9 bases aligning to TRBD1. Trimming removed 4 bases from V and 1 base from J; junction bases left unmatched: 5. The CDR3 loop spans 15 amino acids. Germline-derived CDR1 and CDR2 are MNHNS and SASEGT. The CDR3: CASSGGTGNSYEQYF. CDR3 DNA: TGTGCCAGCAGTGGAGGGACAGGGAATTCCTACGAGCAGTACTTC.

J is TRBJ2-5 and V is TRBV5-1, with D uncertain. CDR3 length: 14 amino acids. The ends were cut back, 4 bases at V and 1 base at J, with 11 bases in the middle. CDR1 SGHRS and CDR2 YFSETQ come from the germline V gene. DNA of the CDR3: TGCGCCAGCAGCCCAATTCCCCCCCAAGAGACCCAGTACTTC. As protein: CASSPIPPQETQYF.

The rearrangement links TRBV5-6 to TRBJ1-2; TRBD1 matches at 9 bases. Germline assignment: CDR1 SGHDT and CDR2 YYEEEE. Unmatched junction bases numbered 8, after V lost 0 bases and J lost 5 bases. This CDR3 contains 16 residues. CDR3 residues: CASSLVGQGRVYGYTF. DNA of the CDR3: TGTGCCAGCAGCTTGGTGGGACAGGGAAGGGTATATGGCTACACCTTC.

This clone has just a few counts. The J gene is TRBJ2-1, the V gene TRBV29-1, with 9 positions matching TRBD2. V lost 1 base, J lost 1 base, and 5 bases stayed unmatched. The CDR3 is 16 amino acids. Germline V gene lookup returns CDR1 SQVTM and CDR2 ANQGSEA. CDR3 protein: CSVEGVAGESYNEQFF. The DNA of the CDR3 is TGCAGCGTTGAAGGGGTAGCGGGGGAATCCTACAATGAGCAGTTCTTC.

This chain uses TRBV6-1 with TRBJ2-7; 13 positions match TRBD2. Germline CDR1 MNHNS, CDR2 SASEGT. This CDR3 is built from 15 residues. The junction had 5 bases not matched to a gene; V was cut back by 7 bases and J by 2 bases. The CDR3 DNA reads TGTGCCAGCAAACCGGGACTAGCGGGAACCTACGAGCAGTACTTC. Protein: CASKPGLAGTYEQYF.